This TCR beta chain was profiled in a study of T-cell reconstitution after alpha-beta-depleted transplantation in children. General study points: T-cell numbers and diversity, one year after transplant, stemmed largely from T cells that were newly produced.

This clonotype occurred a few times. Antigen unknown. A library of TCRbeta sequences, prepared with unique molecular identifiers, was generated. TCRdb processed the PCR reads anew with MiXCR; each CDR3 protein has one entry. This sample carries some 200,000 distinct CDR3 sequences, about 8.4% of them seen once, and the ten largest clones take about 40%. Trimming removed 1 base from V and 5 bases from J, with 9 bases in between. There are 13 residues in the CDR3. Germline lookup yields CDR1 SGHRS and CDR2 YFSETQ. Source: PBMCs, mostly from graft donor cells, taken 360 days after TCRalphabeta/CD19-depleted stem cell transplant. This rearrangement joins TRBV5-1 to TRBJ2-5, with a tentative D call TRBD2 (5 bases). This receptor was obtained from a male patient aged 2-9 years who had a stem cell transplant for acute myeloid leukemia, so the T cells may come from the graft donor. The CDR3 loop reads CASSLTSEETQYF. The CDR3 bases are TGCGCCAGCAGCTTGACTAGTGAGGAGACCCAGTACTTC.